This T cell receptor (beta chain) was captured by sequencing in a study of response to subunit inactivated influenza vaccine (dated by TCRdb to between 2017 and 2018). With regard to the full study: Deep quantitative profiling of the T cell receptor repertoire was used in the study to follow responses to a trivalent subunit inactivated influenza vaccine. General conclusions and limits of the study: The authors suggested that each seasonal influenza vaccination may recruit only a limited number of new T cells.

The junction shows trimming of 7 bases on V and 6 bases on J, and the gene matches do not reach 9 bases of it. The CDR3 holds 14 amino acids from the cysteine to the phenylalanine. Just CDR3 DNA is preserved here, 42 bases in frame from base 1. Looking up the germline V gene yields CDR1 SGDLS and CDR2 YYNGEE. Regarding this clonotype: Its antigen is still unknown. Base-call qualities are not available, and no considerably larger clone is one nucleotide away.

Library preparation used RT-PCR. Sequencing was performed on an Illumina HiSeq 2500. TCRdb cleaned the public reads at Q25 with fastp, built clones with MiXCR and kept in-frame beta chains. When rows share a CDR3 protein, they turn into one entry using the most common DNA and genes. This sample holds about 650,000 distinct CDR3 sequences; more than 15% were observed only once. The leading ten clones occupy about 9.9% of the sample. The sample here was PBMCs from blood, taken 11 to 12 days after vaccination. This receptor was obtained from a man aged 45-65 years who received an inactivated influenza vaccine. Donor details come from another sample of the same person, matched by shared clones. The rearranged segments are TRBV9 and TRBJ2-2; 7 bases in the junction line up with TRBD2. At the DNA level, the sequence is TGTGCCAGCGGTGGTCTAGCGGACCCCGGGGAGCTGTTTTTT. The translation is CASGGLADPGELFF.